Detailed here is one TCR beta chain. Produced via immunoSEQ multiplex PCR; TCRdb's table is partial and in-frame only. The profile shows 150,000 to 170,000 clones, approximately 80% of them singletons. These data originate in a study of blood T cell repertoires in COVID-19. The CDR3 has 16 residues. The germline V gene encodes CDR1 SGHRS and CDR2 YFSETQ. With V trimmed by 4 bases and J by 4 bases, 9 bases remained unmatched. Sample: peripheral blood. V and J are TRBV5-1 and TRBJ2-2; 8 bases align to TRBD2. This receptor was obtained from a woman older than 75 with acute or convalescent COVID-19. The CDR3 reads CASSPMSGGITGELFF. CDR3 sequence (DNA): TGCGCCAGCAGCCCTATGTCGGGGGGGATCACCGGGGAGCTGTTTTTT.